The clone carrying this T cell receptor (beta chain) has a single count. The sample belongs to a study of blood T cell repertoires in COVID-19. At the level of the study: Sites across the United States, Italy and Spain contributed samples from acute and convalescent COVID-19.

As handled by the study authors: Amplification with reference gene primers provided the estimates of nucleated cell counts. The assay was immunoSEQ multiplex PCR, and TCRdb's table has in-frame clones only and misses some. V and J calls and clone size are given by that table; D and trimming were obtained from the DNA. The data contain around 60,000 clones, roughly 90% of them seen just once; the ten biggest clones take up under 1.5%. The CDR3 has 14 residues. V shed 6 bases and J 7 bases; nucleotides not matched to a gene: 6. Looked up from germline, CDR1 is ENHRY and CDR2 is SYGVKD. The TCR was taken from a woman older than 75 with acute or convalescent COVID-19. The chain employs TRBV10-3 and TRBJ1-6; 7 bases match TRBD1. The sequenced sample consisted of peripheral blood. The CDR3 coding sequence is TGTGCCATCAGCGGGACAGCAAGAAATTCACCCCTCCACTTT. Translation gives CAISGTARNSPLHF.